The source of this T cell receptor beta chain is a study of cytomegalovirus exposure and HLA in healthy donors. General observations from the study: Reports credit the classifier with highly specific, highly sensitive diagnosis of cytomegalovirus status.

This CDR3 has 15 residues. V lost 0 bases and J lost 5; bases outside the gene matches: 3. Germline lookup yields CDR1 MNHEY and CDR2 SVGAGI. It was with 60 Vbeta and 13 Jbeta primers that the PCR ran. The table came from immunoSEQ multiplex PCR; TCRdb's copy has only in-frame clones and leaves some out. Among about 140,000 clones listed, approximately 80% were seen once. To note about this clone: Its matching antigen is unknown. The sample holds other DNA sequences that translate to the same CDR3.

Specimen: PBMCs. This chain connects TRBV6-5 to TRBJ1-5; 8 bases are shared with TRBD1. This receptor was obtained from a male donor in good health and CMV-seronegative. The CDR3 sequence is CASSYSGTGDQPQHF. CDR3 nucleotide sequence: TGTGCCAGCAGTTACTCTGGGACAGGAGATCAGCCCCAGCATTTT.